This T cell receptor (beta chain) was sequenced for a study of OX40 agonist ivuxolimab in advanced cancers. Across the whole study: Six ivuxolimab dose levels, 0.01 to 10 mg/kg, were given intravenously every 2 weeks. The eligibility criteria allowed prior anti-PD-1, anti-PD-L1 or anti-CTLA-4 therapy, and 40% had some.

Only in-frame clones appear in the TCRdb table, and some are missing; sequencing was by immunoSEQ multiplex PCR. The sample records under 85,000 clones, about nine tenths being singletons. The sequencing here drew on CD4+ or CD8+ T cells sorted from blood, taken in a trial of the OX40 agonist ivuxolimab. The receptor was derived from an adult with an advanced solid tumor such as melanoma, head and neck, liver or kidney cancer.

The CDR3: CASSLGQSPQYF. The CDR3 nucleotides are TGTGCCAGCAGCCTGGGACAGTCGCCGCAGTATTTT. V and J are TRBV6-1 and TRBJ2-3; TRBD1 matches at 7 bases. Germline V gives CDR1 MNHNS, CDR2 SASEGT. The J segment lost 10 bases and the V segment lost 6 bases, leaving 7 bases of the junction unmatched. This CDR3 comprises 12 residues.